The source of this T cell receptor beta chain is a study of blood T cell repertoires in COVID-19. On the study more broadly: Whether acute or convalescent, the COVID-19 samples came from the United States, Italy and Spain. The cDNA or gDNA used as material had been derived from T cells, B-cell-depleted T cells, or PBMCs.

This study enrolled people aged about 18 to 100 from about 26 US geographic areas. Participant reports of clinical history set cohort assignment. Sequencing was performed with immunoSEQ multiplex PCR; in TCRdb, only in-frame clones are kept and a portion is missing. The table records roughly 360,000 clones, around 89% of them present only once. This CDR3 spans 15 amino acids. J was trimmed by 6 bases and V by 3 bases; bases with no gene match: 10. Germline V gene lookup returns CDR1 KGHSH and CDR2 LQKENI. Sequenced material: PBMCs or T cells enriched from blood (not recorded which). The TCR comes from a young woman with acute COVID-19. V usage is TRBV18 and J usage is TRBJ1-2; 7 bases match TRBD1. The CDR3 nucleotides are TGTGCCAGCTCACCGCTAGACAGGGCAACGGATGGCTACACCTTC. Residues: CASSPLDRATDGYTF.